Listed here are 32 T cell receptor beta chains from one sample, sequenced in a study of blood T cell repertoires in COVID-19. Clones were read by immunoSEQ multiplex PCR, and TCRdb kept only the in-frame ones, dropping some. The sample yields around 55,000 clones, about 93% seen once. Sequenced input: peripheral blood. All receptors derive from a human donor with active COVID-19. The donor label of this sample is uncertain.

The chain is built from TRBV10-2 and TRBJ2-5, with TRBD1 identical over 10 bases. V lost 0 bases, J lost 5 bases, and 6 bases stayed unmatched. Germline V gene data show CDR1 as WSHSY and CDR2 as SAAADI. The CDR3 totals 16 residues. The DNA for the CDR3 is TGCGCCAGCAGTGAGTCCTGGACAGGGGGATCGGAGACCCAGTACTTC. Protein: CASSESWTGGSETQYF.

This clone has just one count. CDR3 sequence: CASSQDRTGGTGELFF. DNA for the CDR3: TGTGCCAGCAGCCAAGATAGAACAGGGGGGACCGGGGAGCTGTTTTTT. The gene calls are TRBV4-2 and TRBJ2-2, with 8 bases lining up with TRBD1. Trimming removed 0 bases from V and 5 bases from J; junction bases left unmatched: 5. CDR1 is LGHNA, CDR2 YNFKEQ, per germline. The CDR3 is made up of 16 amino acids.

The chain combines TRBV19 with TRBJ1-5; 10 bases match TRBD1. Germline assignment: CDR1 LNHDA and CDR2 SQIVND (reference sequence). Trimming removed 2 bases from V and 6 bases from J; junction bases left unmatched: 7. The length of the CDR3 is 16 residues. CDR3 nucleotides: TGTGCCAGTAGTATAACAACCGGGACAGGGGTTCAGCCCCAGCATTTT. Its translation is CASSITTGTGVQPQHF.

The chain couples TRBV5-6 to TRBJ1-2; D gene unclear. V gave up 4 bases and J gave up 5 bases, with 15 bases separating them. CDR1 and CDR2 (germline): SGHDT, YYEEEE. CDR3 size: 14 residues. The DNA of the CDR3 is TGTGCCAGCAGCCCCCCGACGGGTCTATATGGCTACACCTTC. Amino acid sequence: CASSPPTGLYGYTF.

The rearrangement joins TRBV19 to TRBJ1-4; D is perhaps TRBD1 (5 bases). The germline V gene has CDR1 LNHDA and CDR2 SQIVND (reference sequence). Trimming pared 3 bases from V and 14 bases from J, leaving 22 bases between. The CDR3 runs to 15 residues. The CDR3 region has the DNA TGTGCCAGTAGTATTGTGACAGACGCCAAGGAAGACCTGTTTTTT. Translation: CASSIVTDAKEDLFF.

The chain joins TRBV5-5 to TRBJ1-1, with D possibly being TRBD1 (5 bases). The CDR3 has 15 residues. V was clipped by 3 bases and J by 1 base, with 13 bases between them. Germline V gene lookup returns CDR1 SGHKS and CDR2 YYEKEE (reference sequence). The CDR3 coding sequence is TGTGCCAGCAGCTCCCCTTGGGGGGGGAACACTGAAGCTTTCTTT. Translating it yields CASSSPWGGNTEAFF.

The V gene is TRBV30, the J gene TRBJ2-7; D is possibly TRBD2 (5 bases). CDR1 and CDR2 (germline): GTSNPN, SVGIG (reference sequence). This CDR3 contains 12 residues. The ends were cut back, 0 bases at V and 4 bases at J, with 7 bases in the middle. The CDR3 sequence: CAWSVRGYEQYF. The CDR3 DNA is TGTGCCTGGAGTGTTCGGGGTTACGAGCAGTACTTC.

This clone was found once. The chain links TRBV7-2 to TRBJ2-7; 7 bases match TRBD1. The CDR3 loop spans 14 amino acids. Germline lookup yields CDR1 SGHTA and CDR2 FQGNSA. The V and J ends lost 6 bases and 5 bases, in that order; junction bases with no gene match: 10. The CDR3, as DNA: TGTGCCAGCAGTCTGGGGCACAGGGGCGACGAGCAGTACGTC. Translated: CASSLGHRGDEQYV.

V gene TRBV6-2 or TRBV6-3 combines with J gene TRBJ2-7; 8 bases line up with TRBD2. CDR3 length: 14 residues. Germline V gives CDR1 MNHEY, CDR2 SVGEGT. The junction had 10 bases not matched to a gene; V was cut back by 6 bases and J by 6 bases. The CDR3 region has the DNA TGTGCCAGCAGCCGCCGGGAGGGAGCGAGCGAGCAGTACTTC. This translates into CASSRREGASEQYF.

The rearrangement links TRBV7-8 to TRBJ2-2; D might be TRBD1 (5 bases). The V gene's germline CDR1 is SGHVS and CDR2 FQNEAQ. There are 16 residues in the CDR3. The V end lost 1 base, the J end lost 0 bases, and 9 bases lay between the germline ends. DNA for the CDR3: TGTGCCAGCAGCTTAGACTCAGGGCCGAACACCGGGGAGCTGTTTTTT. Encoded protein: CASSLDSGPNTGELFF.

This clone was detected only a few times. The V call is TRBV5-6, the J call TRBJ2-7; D unresolved. The CDR3 is 14 residues long. The V end lost 0 bases, the J end lost 0 bases, and 7 bases lay between the germline ends. CDR1 and CDR2 (germline): SGHDT, YYEEEE. The CDR3 here is CASSLGPGSYEQYF. The CDR3, as DNA: TGTGCCAGCAGCTTGGGTCCGGGCTCCTACGAGCAGTACTTC.

The CDR3 region has the DNA TGTGCCAGCAGTTACTCGTACAGGGGGTCCTACGAGCAGTACGTC. Encoded protein: CASSYSYRGSYEQYV. The chain is built from TRBV6-5 and TRBJ2-7; 8 nucleotides align to TRBD1. The CDR3 extends over 15 amino acids. Germline assignment: CDR1 MNHEY and CDR2 SVGAGI. V shed 0 bases and J 1 base; nucleotides not matched to a gene: 2.

V and J are TRBV24-1 and TRBJ2-7; no definite D call. The CDR3 consists of 14 residues. The germline V and J ends were trimmed by 6 bases and 4 bases, with 15 bases remaining between them. The germline gives CDR1 KGHDR, CDR2 SFDVKD. CDR3 sequence: CATSRGASRYEQYV. The CDR3 DNA is TGTGCCACCAGTCGCGGAGCGTCGAGGTACGAGCAGTACGTC.

The J gene is TRBJ2-7, the V gene TRBV5-6, with D perhaps TRBD2 (6 bases). The CDR3 sequence is 14 residues long. Germline V gene lookup returns CDR1 SGHDT and CDR2 YYEEEE. The V end was cut by 4 bases, the J end by 5 bases, with 16 bases between. The CDR3, as DNA: TGTGCCAGCAGCGTTAGCGGCCTCCCCCACGAGCAGTACTTC. This sequence encodes CASSVSGLPHEQYF. Combining the CDR3 with reference TRBV5-6 and TRBJ2-7 gives the whole variable domain DAGVTQSPTHLIKTRGQQVTLRCSPKSGHDTVSWYQQALGQGPQFIFQYYEEEERQRGNFPDRFSGHQFPNYSSELNVNALLLGDSALYLCASSVSGLPHEQYFGPGTRLTVT.

The chain links TRBV10-3 to TRBJ1-2, with D maybe TRBD1 (6 bases). V shed 10 bases and J shed 3 bases, with 21 bases lying between them. This CDR3 region has 15 residues. Germline CDR1 is ENHRY and CDR2 is SYGVKD. The chain's CDR3 is CASTTAWEGDYGYTF. The CDR3 bases are TGTGCCAGTACGACAGCCTGGGAGGGGGACTATGGCTACACCTTC.

This sequence joins TRBV5-1 and TRBJ1-4; D is uncertain. Germline V lookup: CDR1 SGHRS, CDR2 YFSETQ. This CDR3 is 15 amino acids long. V lost 0 bases, J lost 0 bases, and 6 bases lay in between. CDR3 amino acids: CASSLASATNEKLFF. The CDR3 coding sequence is TGCGCCAGCAGCTTGGCGTCTGCAACTAATGAAAAACTGTTTTTT. Full variable domain (outside the CDR3, taken from reference TRBV5-1 and TRBJ1-4): KAGVTQTPRYLIKTRGQQVTLSCSPISGHRSVSWYQQTPGQGLQFLFEYFSETQRNKGNFPGRFSGRQFSNSRSEMNVSTLELGDSALYLCASSLASATNEKLFFGSGTQLSVL.

This clone was detected once. J is TRBJ1-4 and V is TRBV6-2 or TRBV6-3; D unresolved. The CDR3 extends over 15 amino acids. Trimming stripped 6 bases from V and 6 bases from J, with 17 bases between. The germline gives CDR1 MNHEY, CDR2 SVGEGT. The CDR3 bases are TGTGCCAGCAGCCCCCTGGAGGCTACGGATGAAAAACTGTTTTTT. This translates into CASSPLEATDEKLFF.

The rearrangement links TRBV11-2 to TRBJ2-7, with 7 bases lining up with TRBD2. The germline gives CDR1 SGHAT, CDR2 FQNNGV. This CDR3 has 14 amino acids. The CDR3 DNA reads TGTGACCCCCGAGCGGGGAGGAGTCCCTACGAGCAGTACTTC. Translation gives CDPRAGRSPYEQYF. Drawing the rest from reference TRBV11-2 and TRBJ2-7, the complete variable domain is EAGVAQSPRYKIIEKRQSVAFWCNPISGHATLYWYQQILGQGPKLLIQFQNNGVVDDSQLPKDRFSAERLKGVDSTLKIQPAKLEDSAVYLCDPRAGRSPYEQYFGPGTRLTVT.

V is TRBV3-1 (or the pseudogene TRBV3-2) and J is TRBJ2-1, with 13 nucleotides matching TRBD2. Trimming took 4 bases from V and 12 from J; bases not matched to a gene: 6. The CDR3 contains 14 residues. Germline CDR1 reads LGHDT; CDR2 reads YNNKEL (reference sequence). CDR3 sequence: CASSLLAGGPRQFF. CDR3 DNA sequence: TGTGCCAGCAGCCTACTAGCGGGAGGGCCTCGGCAGTTCTTC.

This rearrangement joins TRBV5-4 to TRBJ1-2; TRBD1 is a possible D gene (5 bases). The germline V and J ends were trimmed by 4 bases and 3 bases, with 10 bases remaining between them. This CDR3 comprises 13 residues. From germline, CDR1 is SGHNT and CDR2 YYREEE (reference sequence). The CDR3 DNA reads TGTGCCAGCAGCCCCGACAGAGACTATGGCTACACCTTC. The encoded protein is CASSPDRDYGYTF.

V is TRBV20-1 and J is TRBJ1-5; D unclear. CDR3 length: 15 amino acids. V lost 3 bases and J lost 6, with 18 bases in between. Germline values: CDR1 DFQATT, CDR2 SNEGSKA (reference sequence). CDR3 loop: CSASIWERGSQPQHF. Here the CDR3 DNA reads TGCAGTGCTAGTATATGGGAACGGGGAAGTCAGCCCCAGCATTTT.

J is TRBJ2-3 and V is TRBV15; D possibly corresponds to TRBD1 (6 bases). CDR1 is LNHNV, CDR2 YYDKDF, per germline (reference sequence). The CDR3 has 12 amino acids. Trimming stripped 0 bases from V and 14 bases from J, with 12 bases between. This CDR3 reads CATSRDGQLAYF. Written as DNA, the CDR3 is TGTGCCACCAGCAGAGATGGACAGTTGGCGTATTTT.

The rearrangement links TRBV11-2 to TRBJ1-4; 10 bases are shared with TRBD1. The CDR3 runs 15 residues. CDR1 is SGHAT and CDR2 is FQNNGV in the germline V gene. J gave up 7 bases and V 0 bases, and 2 bases lay outside the gene matches. The CDR3 loop reads CASSLEGTGAEKLFF. The CDR3 DNA reads TGTGCCAGCAGCTTAGAGGGGACAGGGGCTGAAAAACTGTTTTTT.

The V call is TRBV28, the J call TRBJ2-7; unclear D gene. The CDR3 loop spans 12 amino acids. The V and J ends lost 6 bases and 2 bases respectively, with 8 bases between them. The germline CDR1 and CDR2 sequences are MDHEN and SYDVKM. In DNA form, the CDR3 reads TGTGCCAGCAGATCGTCGGCCTACGAGCAGTACTTC. Translation gives CASRSSAYEQYF.

This rearrangement joins TRBV15 to TRBJ2-1, with TRBD1 identical over 8 bases. The CDR3 covers 14 residues. CDR1 is LNHNV, CDR2 YYDKDF, per germline (reference sequence). The junction had 3 bases not matched to a gene; V was cut back by 1 base and J by 7 bases. For the CDR3, the DNA is TGTGCCACCAGCAGAGGACAGGGGTGGAATGAGCAGTTCTTC. This translates into CATSRGQGWNEQFF.

The chain links TRBV7-9 to TRBJ2-3; 9 bases are a match to TRBD1. J was trimmed by 2 bases and V by 7 bases; bases with no gene match: 4. The length of the CDR3 is 14 residues. CDR1 SEHNR and CDR2 FQNEAQ come from the germline V gene (reference sequence). Here the CDR3 DNA reads TGTGCCAGCATGCGGGACAGGGACACAGATACGCAGTATTTT. Its protein product is CASMRDRDTDTQYF. Combining the CDR3 with reference TRBV7-9 and TRBJ2-3 gives the whole variable domain DTGVSQNPRHKITKRGQNVTFRCDPISEHNRLYWYRQTLGQGPEFLTYFQNEAQLEKSRLLSDRFSAERPKGSFSTLEIQRTEQGDSAMYLCASMRDRDTDTQYFGPGTRLTVL.

The gene calls are TRBV24-1 and TRBJ2-3; maybe TRBD2 (5 bases). With 4 bases removed from V and 1 base from J, the gap between germline ends came to 14 bases. CDR1 is KGHDR and CDR2 is SFDVKD in the germline V gene. This CDR3 is built from 16 residues. The CDR3 here is CATSDERESGTDTQYF. CDR3 nucleotides: TGTGCCACCAGTGACGAGAGGGAGAGTGGCACAGATACGCAGTATTTT.

This clone was recorded only once. V is TRBV14 and J is TRBJ1-4; maybe TRBD1 (6 bases). V was clipped by 1 base and J by 8 bases, with 14 bases between them. The CDR3 runs 15 residues. The germline V gene encodes CDR1 SGHDN and CDR2 FVKESK. This CDR3 reads CASSQVGGGAEKLFF. CDR3 bases: TGTGCCAGCAGCCAAGTCGGGGGGGGCGCGGAAAAACTGTTTTTT.

This chain connects TRBV14 to TRBJ2-7; no definite D call. The CDR3 is made up of 12 amino acids. The ends were cut back, 0 bases at V and 4 bases at J, with 4 bases in the middle. The germline CDR1 and CDR2 sequences are SGHDN and FVKESK. The CDR3 nucleotides read TGTGCCAGCAGCCAAGACTCGTACGAGCAGTACGTC. As protein: CASSQDSYEQYV.

In its sample, this clone was seen once. The chain links TRBV7-9 to TRBJ1-1; 8 bases are a match to TRBD1. Germline V gene data show CDR1 as SEHNR and CDR2 as FQNEAQ (reference sequence). This CDR3 has 15 residues. V shed 3 bases, J shed 3 bases, and the junction held 6 bases outside the gene matches. DNA of the CDR3: TGTGCCAGCAGCTTTCGACAGGGGAGTTACACTGAAGCTTTCTTT. Its protein product is CASSFRQGSYTEAFF.

The gene calls are TRBV5-1 and TRBJ1-1; D is unclear. CDR1 SGHRS and CDR2 YFSETQ come from the germline V gene. V lost 4 bases and J 2 bases, leaving 9 bases between the germline ends. There are 13 residues in the CDR3. The CDR3: CASSPGSNTEAFF. CDR3 in DNA: TGCGCCAGCAGCCCGGGGTCCAACACTGAAGCTTTCTTT.

The chain is built from TRBV29-1 and TRBJ2-2; D ambiguous. CDR1 and CDR2 (germline): SQVTM, ANQGSEA. CDR3 length: 12 residues. The V end lost 7 bases, the J end lost 4 bases, and 10 bases lay between the germline ends. CDR3 sequence: CSAPLSTGELFF. The CDR3 nucleotides read TGCAGCGCACCTTTGAGCACCGGGGAGCTGTTTTTT.